This TCR beta chain derives from a study of immune cell composition in non-small cell lung cancer (TCRdb year 2017). For the study in its entirety: Histologic subtype, mainly lung adenocarcinoma or squamous cell carcinoma, was assigned on the basis of H&E together with p63, CK5, Napsin A and TTF-1 immunohistochemistry. TCR-beta sequencing (Adaptive Biotechnologies) was performed on some 37 paired NSCLC tumour and non-adjacent lung specimens plus 26 tumour-only specimens. In supplementary cohort #1, which comprised roughly 11 lung adenocarcinoma cases, paired tumour/lung TCR-beta sequencing was performed and TIL populations were generated so that tumour reactivity could be assessed. The subtype comparisons left out a few tumour specimens with TCR-beta data because those specimens were rare histological subtypes. What the work shows at the level of the full study, not this receptor alone: Only 10 cases were included in the reactivity cohort, and sequence sharing between tumour-reactive clones and the dominant in vivo tumour-associated clones was not shown. Significantly higher Top 10 clone scores and productive clonality were observed in lung squamous cell carcinoma than in lung adenocarcinoma tumours. In 10 adenocarcinoma cases, maximal tumour-associated clone frequency correlated strongly with TIL tumour reactivity, whereas overall clonality did not. Nearly half of NSCLC cases had tumour-associated clones >0.5%, found in about a third of adenocarcinomas compared with 60% to 80% of squamous carcinomas. No significant correlation was found between smoking pack-years and tumour TCR-beta clonality.

TCR-beta CDR3 regions were amplified from genomic DNA by a two-step multiplex PCR, with the second step adding Illumina-compatible adaptors. TCR-beta immunosequencing was carried out on an Illumina platform through the commercial immunoSEQ service. Per the original workflow: Repertoires were summarised as Top 10 Clones, the percentage of T-cell templates from the ten most frequent sequences, and productive clonality. Values for productive clonality spanned 0 to 1, where a value of 1 indicated a monoclonal population. Tumour-associated clones were defined as sequences comprising at least 0.1% of tumour T-cell templates but absent from matched non-adjacent lung, identified via log10 scatter plots. Analyses were done in GraphPad Prism7 and R, with Student's t-tests for two-group comparisons, ANOVA for stages, and linear regression for relationships. Sourced from immuneACCESS, this table was stored by TCRdb with only in-frame sequences that have V and J called. A share of the clones is absent; for the studies checked, an unresolved V gene accounts for under half, and the remainder has no known explanation. That table is the source of V, J and clone size, and D and trimming were worked out from the DNA. This sample holds about 2,200 clones; around 89% were observed only once. Together, the top ten hold under 3.5% of the sample.

Trimming leaves V shorter by 3 bases and J shorter by 5 bases, with the junction holding 13 bases beyond the gene matches. From the cysteine up to the phenylalanine, the CDR3 has a length of 17 residues. The only DNA kept is the CDR3, 51 bases in frame from the first base. The CDR1 and CDR2 encoded by the germline V gene are SGHRS and YFSETQ. Frozen aliquots of unsorted single-cell suspensions were used for genomic DNA extraction with the QIAamp DNA kit. The tumour samples consisted of non-small cell lung cancer tissue that had been surgically resected. Tissues arrived within 2 hours after resection and were immediately processed into single-cell suspensions. Tissue was broken up mechanically, digested enzymatically with DNase I, collagenase I and hyaluronidase for around 31 minutes at 37 degrees C, and then filtered and RBC-lysed. Concerning this clone itself: What this receptor recognizes is not known. Base qualities are not recorded, but no much larger clone differs from it by a single base.

The rearranged chain carries TRBV5-1 and TRBJ2-1, and 8 junction bases match TRBD2. The clonotype originates from a human donor with non-small cell lung cancer. Sequencing used lung tumor tissue. CDR3 sequence: CASSWSPPGLVDNEQFF. In nucleotides, the sequence is TGCGCCAGCAGCTGGTCCCCTCCGGGACTAGTTGACAATGAGCAGTTCTTC.